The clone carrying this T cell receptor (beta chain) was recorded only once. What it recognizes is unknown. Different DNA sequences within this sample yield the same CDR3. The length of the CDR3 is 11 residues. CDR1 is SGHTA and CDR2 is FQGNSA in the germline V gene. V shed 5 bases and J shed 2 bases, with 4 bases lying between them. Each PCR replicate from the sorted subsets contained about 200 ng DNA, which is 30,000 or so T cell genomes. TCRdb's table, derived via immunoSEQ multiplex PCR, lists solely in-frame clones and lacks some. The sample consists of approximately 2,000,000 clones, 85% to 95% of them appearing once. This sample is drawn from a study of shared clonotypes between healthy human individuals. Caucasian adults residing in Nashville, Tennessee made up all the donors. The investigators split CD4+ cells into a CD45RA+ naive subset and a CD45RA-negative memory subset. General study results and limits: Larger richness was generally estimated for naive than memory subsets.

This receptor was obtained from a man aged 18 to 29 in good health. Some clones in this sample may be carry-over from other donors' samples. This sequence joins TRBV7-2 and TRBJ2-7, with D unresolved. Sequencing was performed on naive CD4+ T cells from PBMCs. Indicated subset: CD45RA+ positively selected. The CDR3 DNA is TGTGCCAGCAGCGCGGCCTACGAGCAGTACTTC. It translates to CASSAAYEQYF.